The next 25 T cell receptor beta chains were all read from a single sample in a study of identical twins. TCRdb re-analysed the 5' RACE reads in MiXCR, keeping a single row per CDR3 protein. Of around 100,000 distinct CDR3 sequences in the sample, under 7% were seen once. Sequences were obtained from memory T cells sorted from blood. The receptors shown here come from a woman in her forties or fifties in good health.

This clonotype was observed a few times. The CDR3 bases are TGCAGTGCTACTTCCCCGCGGGACAGGGGAGTCGGTAGCCGAGATACGCAGTATTTT. Encoded protein: CSATSPRDRGVGSRDTQYF. The chain is built from TRBV20-1 and TRBJ2-3, with TRBD1 matching over 10 bases. This CDR3 comprises 19 residues. CDR1 is DFQATT and CDR2 is SNEGSKA in the germline V gene (reference sequence). Trimming cost V 4 bases and J 5 bases; bases outside gene matches: 21.

This clonotype was seen a single time. The CDR3 does not end in the conserved phenylalanine or tryptophan, so this is likely a read error. The chain carries TRBV4-2 and TRBJ1-1; maybe TRBD1 (5 bases). V was clipped by 1 base and J by 3 bases, with 9 bases between them. Germline CDR1 is LGHNA and CDR2 is YNFKEQ. The CDR3 is made up of 14 amino acids. CDR3 sequence (DNA): TGTGCCAGCAGCCAAGGCGGAGGGGACACTGAAGCTTTCAGT. Translation gives CASSQGGGDTEAFS.

This clonotype occurred a few times. The chain is built from TRBV12-3 or TRBV12-4 and TRBJ2-2; D is possibly TRBD1 (6 bases). The CDR3 sequence is 13 residues long. V lost 2 bases, J lost 7 bases, and 8 bases lay in between. The CDR3 is CASSLLGGGELFF. As DNA, the CDR3 is TGTGCCAGCAGTTTATTAGGGGGCGGGGAGCTGTTTTTT.

This clonotype was seen repeatedly, ten times or more. The rearrangement uses TRBV7-3 and TRBJ2-1, with D possibly matching TRBD1 (6 bases). The CDR3 covers 13 residues. Germline CDR1 is SGHTA and CDR2 is FQGTGA. Trimming left V 2 bases short and J 4 bases short, with 6 bases between. The CDR3 bases are TGTGCCAGCAGCTTAGGACAGTACAATGAGCAGTTCTTC. Translated: CASSLGQYNEQFF.

A few counts support this clonotype. The chain employs TRBV5-1 and TRBJ2-2; no firm D call. The CDR3 has 15 residues. The V end lost 1 base, the J end lost 1 base, and 8 bases lay between the germline ends. Germline V CDR1 and CDR2: SGHRS, YFSETQ. The CDR3 DNA sequence: TGCGCCAGCAGCTTGCGCCAGGTGAACACCGGGGAGCTGTTTTTT. Translated: CASSLRQVNTGELFF. Full variable domain (missing parts from reference TRBV5-1 and TRBJ2-2): KAGVTQTPRYLIKTRGQQVTLSCSPISGHRSVSWYQQTPGQGLQFLFEYFSETQRNKGNFPGRFSGRQFSNSRSEMNVSTLELGDSALYLCASSLRQVNTGELFFGEGSRLTVL.

This clonotype has at least ten counts. This chain connects TRBV6-5 to TRBJ2-3, with TRBD2 identical over 7 bases. The germline CDR1 and CDR2 sequences are MNHEY and SVGAGI. This CDR3 is 18 amino acids long. The V gene end was trimmed by 2 bases and the J gene end by 6 bases; junction bases not matched to a gene: 17. The CDR3 DNA is TGTGCCAGCAGTTACAACCGCCCAGGCAGCGGGATATGGGATACGCAGTATTTT. This encodes CASSYNRPGSGIWDTQYF.

This clonotype was recorded a few times. V gene TRBV11-2 combines with J gene TRBJ1-1; D gene unclear. This CDR3 comprises 12 residues. Trimming pared 7 bases from V and 2 bases from J, leaving 8 bases between. Germline-derived CDR1 and CDR2 are SGHAT and FQNNGV. CDR3 sequence (DNA): TGTGCCAGCACGCAGGCAAACACTGAAGCTTTCTTT. Its protein product is CASTQANTEAFF. The full variable domain, in which reference TRBV11-2 and TRBJ1-1 provide the parts outside the CDR3, is EAGVAQSPRYKIIEKRQSVAFWCNPISGHATLYWYQQILGQGPKLLIQFQNNGVVDDSQLPKDRFSAERLKGVDSTLKIQPAKLEDSAVYLCASTQANTEAFFGQGTRLTVV.

This clonotype was seen many times. The CDR3 loop reads CASSLNTGVGGGYTF. The CDR3 DNA is TGCGCCAGCAGCTTGAATACAGGGGTAGGAGGTGGCTACACCTTC. The chain employs TRBV5-1 and TRBJ1-2; 7 bases align to TRBD1. The J segment lost 7 bases and the V segment lost 1 base, leaving 10 bases of the junction unmatched. The CDR3 loop spans 15 amino acids. Germline CDR1 reads SGHRS; CDR2 reads YFSETQ.

The chain links TRBV5-4 to TRBJ1-1; TRBD1 might be the D (5 bases). This CDR3 is built from 12 residues. Per germline, CDR1 SGHNT and CDR2 YYREEE (reference sequence). V lost 2 bases and J 7 bases, leaving 9 bases between the germline ends. The chain's CDR3 is CASSLRGGEAFF. CDR3 coding DNA: TGTGCCAGCAGCTTAAGGGGCGGTGAAGCTTTCTTT.

This clonotype showed up many times. The rearrangement links TRBV5-1 to TRBJ2-5, with 10 bases fitting TRBD2. This CDR3 comprises 15 residues. Germline assignment: CDR1 SGHRS and CDR2 YFSETQ. V dropped 3 bases and J dropped 0; count of bases not matched to a gene: 2. The CDR3 here is CASSSGLANQETQYF. For the CDR3, the DNA is TGCGCCAGCAGCTCGGGACTAGCGAACCAAGAGACCCAGTACTTC.

This clonotype came up many times. V is TRBV20-1 and J is TRBJ2-1; 14 bases line up with TRBD2. The germline V gene encodes CDR1 DFQATT and CDR2 SNEGSKA (reference sequence). V lost 3 bases to trimming and J lost 2 bases; unmatched junction nucleotides: 6. The CDR3 is 17 amino acids. The CDR3 protein is CSASGTSGSEAYNEQFF. The DNA for the CDR3 is TGCAGTGCTAGTGGGACTAGCGGGAGCGAGGCCTACAATGAGCAGTTCTTC.

This clonotype was counted at least ten times. The CDR3 sequence: CASAINLGNIQYF. The CDR3 DNA follows: TGTGCCAGCGCCATAAATCTCGGAAACATTCAGTACTTC. The V call is TRBV27, the J call TRBJ2-4; D gene ambiguous. This CDR3 contains 13 residues. Germline loops: CDR1 MNHEY, CDR2 SMNVEV (reference sequence). V was cut by 8 bases and J by 6 bases, with 14 bases left in between.

V and J are TRBV20-1 and TRBJ2-3; 14 nucleotides align to TRBD2. Germline assignment: CDR1 DFQATT and CDR2 SNEGSKA (reference sequence). The CDR3 loop spans 17 amino acids. The V gene end was trimmed by 0 bases and the J gene end by 2 bases; junction bases not matched to a gene: 4. The CDR3 is CSARDRTSGRFTDTQYF. CDR3 coding DNA: TGCAGTGCTAGAGATCGGACTAGCGGGAGGTTCACAGATACGCAGTATTTT.

In its sample, this clonotype was seen many times. The V call is TRBV5-1, the J call TRBJ2-3; 7 bases map to TRBD2. Germline loops: CDR1 SGHRS, CDR2 YFSETQ. The CDR3 consists of 14 residues. With V trimmed by 0 bases and J by 5 bases, 3 bases remained unmatched. The CDR3 loop is CASSLDAGVDTQYF. The CDR3 DNA reads TGCGCCAGCAGCTTGGATGCGGGAGTAGATACGCAGTATTTT.

The rearrangement joins TRBV9 to TRBJ2-1; 9 bases agree with TRBD2. Germline V gene lookup returns CDR1 SGDLS and CDR2 YYNGEE. With V trimmed by 0 bases and J by 3 bases, 4 bases remained unmatched. This CDR3 contains 16 residues. The CDR3 nucleotides read TGTGCCAGCAGCGTAGAACTAGCGGGCCACTACAATGAGCAGTTCTTC. It is translated as CASSVELAGHYNEQFF.

This clonotype was detected a few times. This chain links TRBV6-1 with TRBJ1-5; D call uncertain. The V end was cut by 4 bases, the J end by 1 base, with 8 bases between. The germline V gene has CDR1 MNHNS and CDR2 SASEGT. The CDR3 totals 14 residues. CDR3: CASSGAESNQPQHF. CDR3 nucleotides: TGTGCCAGCAGTGGGGCCGAAAGCAATCAGCCCCAGCATTTT.

Details on this clonotype: The junction shows a germline mismatch at one end, possibly a read error. The V call is TRBV3-1, the J call TRBJ1-4; 8 bases are shared with TRBD1. Germline lookup yields CDR1 LGHDT and CDR2 YNNKEL (reference sequence). This CDR3 contains 14 residues. This CDR3 is CASSHRTGYENLFF. In DNA, the CDR3 is TGTGCCAGCAGCCACAGGACAGGGTATGAAAATCTGTTTTTT.

This clonotype was found a few times. The V call is TRBV5-1, the J call TRBJ1-1; D unclear. The V and J ends lost 0 bases and 1 base respectively, with 4 bases between them. The CDR3 sequence is 13 residues long. Germline loops: CDR1 SGHRS, CDR2 YFSETQ. The CDR3 bases are TGCGCCAGCAGCTTGGTTACGAACACTGAAGCTTTCTTT. Protein: CASSLVTNTEAFF.

Many counts were recorded for this clonotype. The chain carries TRBV5-1 and TRBJ2-5, with unresolved D. This CDR3 comprises 13 residues. Germline V gene sequence: CDR1 SGHRS, CDR2 YFSETQ. V shed 0 bases and J shed 5 bases, with 8 bases lying between them. CDR3 sequence: CASSLALGETQYF. CDR3 sequence (DNA): TGCGCCAGCAGCTTGGCTCTTGGGGAGACCCAGTACTTC. Drawing the rest from reference TRBV5-1 and TRBJ2-5, the complete variable domain is KAGVTQTPRYLIKTRGQQVTLSCSPISGHRSVSWYQQTPGQGLQFLFEYFSETQRNKGNFPGRFSGRQFSNSRSEMNVSTLELGDSALYLCASSLALGETQYFGPGTRLLVL.

This clonotype was recorded at least ten times. The rearrangement links TRBV11-2 to TRBJ1-1; D gene ambiguous. Germline V gene lookup returns CDR1 SGHAT and CDR2 FQNNGV. This CDR3 spans 13 amino acids. V was trimmed by 5 bases and J by 1 base, leaving 8 bases between them. As DNA, the CDR3 is TGTGCCAGCAGCCTCGCAGGGAACACTGAAGCTTTCTTT. It translates to CASSLAGNTEAFF.

This clonotype was counted ten times or more. This chain links TRBV5-1 with TRBJ1-2; D ambiguous. Trimming left V 2 bases short and J 2 bases short, with 7 bases between. Per germline, CDR1 SGHRS and CDR2 YFSETQ. The CDR3 has 13 residues. In DNA form, the CDR3 reads TGCGCCAGCAGCTTCGGCCAGAACTATGGCTACACCTTC. This encodes CASSFGQNYGYTF.

This clonotype was seen many times. V is TRBV19 and J is TRBJ1-2, with D unresolved. Trimming took off 3 bases at V and 7 bases at J, with 12 bases between the two ends. Germline lookup yields CDR1 LNHDA and CDR2 SQIVND (reference sequence). This CDR3 spans 13 amino acids. The CDR3 DNA follows: TGTGCCAGTAGTATTATTGCCCTCCCTGGCTACACCTTC. It yields the protein CASSIIALPGYTF.

This clonotype was seen ten or more times. The gene calls are TRBV19 and TRBJ2-1; D unclear. Germline CDR1 and CDR2: LNHDA and SQIVND (reference sequence). The V gene lost 1 base and the J gene lost 7 bases, with 5 bases spanning the gap. The CDR3 consists of 12 residues. The CDR3 DNA is TGTGCCAGTAGTATAGCCCATAATGAGCAGTTCTTC. It specifies CASSIAHNEQFF.

This clonotype was seen many times. The chain has TRBV19 and TRBJ2-7; a weak D match, TRBD2 (6 bases). Germline CDR1 and CDR2: LNHDA and SQIVND (reference sequence). Trimming removed 5 bases at V and 3 bases at J, with 14 bases between. The CDR3 length is 14 residues. This CDR3 is CASSPRDWGYEQYF. CDR3 DNA: TGTGCCAGTAGTCCCCGGGACTGGGGCTACGAGCAGTACTTC.

The DNA for the CDR3 is TGTGCCAGCAGACAGGGGGCGAGGGAGCAGTACTTC. This sequence encodes CASRQGAREQYF. The rearrangement uses TRBV25-1 and TRBJ2-7; 9 bases align to TRBD1. V was clipped by 6 bases and J by 7 bases; unmatched bases: 4. This CDR3 is 12 amino acids long. Germline V gives CDR1 MGHDK, CDR2 SYGVNS.